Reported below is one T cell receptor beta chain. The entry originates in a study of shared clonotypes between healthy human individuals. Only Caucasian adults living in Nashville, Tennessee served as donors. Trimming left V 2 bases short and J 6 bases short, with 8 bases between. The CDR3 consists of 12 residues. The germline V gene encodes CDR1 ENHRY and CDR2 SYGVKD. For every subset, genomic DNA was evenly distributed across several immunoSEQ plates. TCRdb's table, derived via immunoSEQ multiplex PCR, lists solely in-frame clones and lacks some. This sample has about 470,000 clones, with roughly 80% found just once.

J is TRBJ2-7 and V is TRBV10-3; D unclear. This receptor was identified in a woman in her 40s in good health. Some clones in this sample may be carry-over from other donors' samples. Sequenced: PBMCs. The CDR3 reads CAISERQLEQYF. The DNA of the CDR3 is TGTGCCATCAGTGAGCGACAACTCGAGCAGTACTTC.